The clone carrying this T cell receptor beta chain was counted a few times. CDR1 is SGHRS and CDR2 is YFSETQ in the germline V gene. J lost 4 bases, V lost 0 bases, and 7 bases had no gene match. This CDR3 spans 16 amino acids. Library preparation (for TCRbeta) was performed with unique molecular identifiers. TCRdb reprocessed the PCR reads via MiXCR and lists one record per CDR3 protein. The sample includes about 360,000 distinct CDR3 sequences, 10% to 15% of them seen just once. These data are taken from a study of T-cell reconstitution after alpha-beta-depleted transplantation in children. The receptor comes from a human donor who donated a stem cell graft to a child with Fanconi anemia. V is TRBV5-1 and J is TRBJ2-1; 7 bases match TRBD2. This specimen was PBMCs, taken from the stem cell graft. The CDR3, as DNA: TGCGCCAGCAGCTTGGGTGCTAGCGGCTTTTACAATGAGCAGTTCTTC. Translated, it gives CASSLGASGFYNEQFF.